This T cell receptor (beta chain) was identified in a study of blood T cell repertoires in COVID-19. Whole-study context: Whether acute or convalescent, the COVID-19 samples came from the United States, Italy and Spain. Sources were T cells, B-cell-depleted T cells, or PBMCs; the material itself was cDNA or gDNA.

The CDR3 is 14 residues long. Germline assignment: CDR1 ENHRY and CDR2 SYGVKD. The J segment lost 7 bases and the V segment lost 7 bases, leaving 11 bases of the junction unmatched. Per the authors' pipeline: The authors estimated nucleated cell counts from reference gene primer amplification. Clones were sequenced by immunoSEQ multiplex PCR, and TCRdb holds only the in-frame ones, with some missing. Clone size and the V and J calls come from that table; the DNA yielded D and trimming. In the table there are more than 110,000 clones, roughly 80% of which are singletons. The sequence was obtained from a man aged 35 to 55 with acute COVID-19. The specimen was PBMCs or T cells enriched from blood (not recorded which). This rearrangement joins TRBV10-3 to TRBJ1-2; 8 bases align to TRBD1. The CDR3 sequence: CAITPDRAQGGYTF. The CDR3 nucleotides are TGTGCCATCACCCCGGACAGGGCCCAGGGTGGCTACACCTTC.